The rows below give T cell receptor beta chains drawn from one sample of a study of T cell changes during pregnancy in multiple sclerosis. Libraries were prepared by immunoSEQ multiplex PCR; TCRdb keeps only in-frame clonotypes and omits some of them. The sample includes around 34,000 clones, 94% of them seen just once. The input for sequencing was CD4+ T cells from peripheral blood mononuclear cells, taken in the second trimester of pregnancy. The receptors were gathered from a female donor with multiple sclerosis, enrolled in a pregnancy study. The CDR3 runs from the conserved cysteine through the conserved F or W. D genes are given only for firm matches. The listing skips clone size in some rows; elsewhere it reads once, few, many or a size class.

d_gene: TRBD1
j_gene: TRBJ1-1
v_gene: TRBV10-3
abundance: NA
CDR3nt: TGTGCCATCAGTAGGGGGACAGCGAACACTGAAGCTTTCTTT
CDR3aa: CAISRGTANTEAFF

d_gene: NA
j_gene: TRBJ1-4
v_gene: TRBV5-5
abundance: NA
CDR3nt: TGTGCCAGCAGCCTTGGTACGGGGGGCCGGGAAAAACTGTTTTTT
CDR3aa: CASSLGTGGREKLFF

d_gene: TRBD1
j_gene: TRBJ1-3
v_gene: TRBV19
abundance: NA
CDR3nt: TGTGCCAGTAGTCTCCCGGGACAGGGATCTGGAAACACCATATATTTT
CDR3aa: CASSLPGQGSGNTIYF

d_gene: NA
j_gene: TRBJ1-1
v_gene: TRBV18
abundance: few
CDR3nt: TGTGCCAGCTCACCTTCAACCCAGGGATACACTGAAGCTTTCTTT
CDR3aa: CASSPSTQGYTEAFF

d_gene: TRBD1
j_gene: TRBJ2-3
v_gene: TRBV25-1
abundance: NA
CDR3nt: TGTGCCAGCAGTGGAGGGACAGCGAAAGATACGCAGTATTTT
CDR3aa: CASSGGTAKDTQYF

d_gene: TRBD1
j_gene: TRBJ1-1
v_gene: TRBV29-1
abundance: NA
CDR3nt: TGCAGCGGCCGGACAGGGGGCGCCGGCTTTGAAGCTTTCTTT
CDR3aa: CSGRTGGAGFEAFF

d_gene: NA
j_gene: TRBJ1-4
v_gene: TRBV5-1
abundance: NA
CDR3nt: TGCGCCAGCAGCTTGATGGGCGAAAAACTGTTTTTT
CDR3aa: CASSLMGEKLFF

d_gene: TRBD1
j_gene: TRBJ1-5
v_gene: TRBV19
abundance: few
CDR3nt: TGTGCCAGTAGTCGGACAGGGAGAGATCAGCCCCAGCATTTT
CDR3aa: CASSRTGRDQPQHF

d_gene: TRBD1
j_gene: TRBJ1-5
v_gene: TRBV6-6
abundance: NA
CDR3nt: TGTGCCAGCAGGCCCGACAGGGTTGGGCCCCAGCATTTT
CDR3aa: CASRPDRVGPQHF

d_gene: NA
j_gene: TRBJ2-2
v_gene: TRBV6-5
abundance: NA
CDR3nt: TGTGCCAGCAGCCGGACAGTCGAGAACACCGGGGAGCTGTTTTTT
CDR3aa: CASSRTVENTGELFF

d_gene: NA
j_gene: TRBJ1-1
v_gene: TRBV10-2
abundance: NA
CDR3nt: TGCGCCAGCAGTGGATGGGCTAAGGAAATGAACACTGAAGCTTTCTTT
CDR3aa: CASSGWAKEMNTEAFF

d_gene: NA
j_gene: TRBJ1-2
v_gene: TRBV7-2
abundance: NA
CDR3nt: TGTGCCAGCAGCTTAAGGGAAGGGGGTTATGGCTACACCTTC
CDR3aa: CASSLREGGYGYTF

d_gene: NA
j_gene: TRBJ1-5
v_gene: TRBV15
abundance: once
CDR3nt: TGTGCCACCAGCAGGCCCCTGTCAGGACATAGCAATCAGCCCCAGCATTTT
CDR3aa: CATSRPLSGHSNQPQHF

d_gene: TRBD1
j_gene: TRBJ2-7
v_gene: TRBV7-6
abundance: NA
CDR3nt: TGTGCCAGCAGCCGACGGACAGGGGAGGGGGAGCAGTACTTC
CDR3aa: CASSRRTGEGEQYF

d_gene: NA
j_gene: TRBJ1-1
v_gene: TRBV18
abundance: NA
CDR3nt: TGTGCCAGCTCGCTACCCGGGGGCACTGAAGCTTTCTTT
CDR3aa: CASSLPGGTEAFF

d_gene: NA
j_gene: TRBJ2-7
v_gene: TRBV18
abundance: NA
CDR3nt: TGTGCCAGCTCACCAAGCGGCGCCGAGCAGTACTTC
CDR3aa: CASSPSGAEQYF

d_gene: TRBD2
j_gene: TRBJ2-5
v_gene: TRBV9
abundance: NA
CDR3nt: TGTGCCAGCAGCGTAGGGTTGCGGGAGAGCGTGAGGGGAGAGACCCAGTACTTC
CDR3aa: CASSVGLRESVRGETQYF

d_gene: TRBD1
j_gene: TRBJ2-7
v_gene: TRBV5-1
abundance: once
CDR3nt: TGCGCCAGCAGACGTTCCGGGACAGGTTCCAACCTCCAACTCTACGAGCAGTACTTC
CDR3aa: CASRRSGTGSNLQLYEQYF

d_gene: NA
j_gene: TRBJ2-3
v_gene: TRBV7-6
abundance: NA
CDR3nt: TGTGCCAGCAGCTTTTCAAAGCCGGGGGATACGCAGTATTTT
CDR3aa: CASSFSKPGDTQYF

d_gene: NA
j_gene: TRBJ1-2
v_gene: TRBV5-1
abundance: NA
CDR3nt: TGCGCCAGCAGTTCTTACCGACAGATCCGTTCGGGCTACACCTTC
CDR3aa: CASSSYRQIRSGYTF

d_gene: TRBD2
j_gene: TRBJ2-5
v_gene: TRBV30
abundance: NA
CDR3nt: TGTGCCTGCCAATTAGCGGGAACAATACAAGAGACCCAGTACTTC
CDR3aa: CACQLAGTIQETQYF

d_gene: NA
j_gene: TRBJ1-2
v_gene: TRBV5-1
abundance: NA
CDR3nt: TGCGCCAGCAGTTTCCTAGTGGGGGCCGACTATGGCTACACCTTC
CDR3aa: CASSFLVGADYGYTF

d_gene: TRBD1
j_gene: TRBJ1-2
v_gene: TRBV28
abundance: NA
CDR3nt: TGTGCCAGCAGTTTAGGGACAGGGGTGGGCTATGGCTACACCTTC
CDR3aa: CASSLGTGVGYGYTF

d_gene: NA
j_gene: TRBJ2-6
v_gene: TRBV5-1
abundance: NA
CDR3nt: TGCGCCAGCAGCTTCAGGACGGGAGACTCTGGGGCCAACGTCCTGACTTTC
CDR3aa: CASSFRTGDSGANVLTF

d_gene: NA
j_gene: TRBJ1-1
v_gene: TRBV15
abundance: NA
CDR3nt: TGTGCCACCGGCGCCCGGAGGGGCATGAACACTGAAGCTTTCTTT
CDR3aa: CATGARRGMNTEAFF

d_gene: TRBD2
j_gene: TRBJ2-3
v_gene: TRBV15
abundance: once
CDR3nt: TGTGCCACCAGCAGATTTAGCGGGTCAAGCACAGATACGCAGTATTTT
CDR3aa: CATSRFSGSSTDTQYF

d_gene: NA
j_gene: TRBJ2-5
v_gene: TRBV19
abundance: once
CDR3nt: TGTGCCAGTAGTATATCCGGAGGGTTCGGCGAGACCCAGTACTTC
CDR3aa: CASSISGGFGETQYF

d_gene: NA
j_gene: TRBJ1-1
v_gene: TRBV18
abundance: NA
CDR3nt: TGTGCCAGCTCACCAGGGCCGCAGGGTCTCGTGAACACTGAAGCTTTCTTT
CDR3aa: CASSPGPQGLVNTEAFF

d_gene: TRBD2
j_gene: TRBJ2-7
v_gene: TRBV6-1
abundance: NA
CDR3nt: TGTGCCAGCAGTGAAACCCTGTCGGGAGCGGGGTTCGGAGGGGAACAGTACTTC
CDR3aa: CASSETLSGAGFGGEQYF

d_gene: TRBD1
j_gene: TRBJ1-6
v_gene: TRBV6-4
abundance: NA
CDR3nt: TGTGCCAGCAGTGAGGGACAGGGCGGATCACCCCTCCACTTT
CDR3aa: CASSEGQGGSPLHF